Listed below are T cell receptor beta chains from one sample, sequenced in a study of blood T cell repertoires in COVID-19. Profiling relied on immunoSEQ multiplex PCR, and the TCRdb table lists in-frame clones only, not all of them. The sample holds 85,000 to 100,000 clones, around 88% seen once. The source material was peripheral blood. These receptors were taken from a man aged 50 to 60 with COVID-19, enrolled during active disease. The CDR3 runs from the conserved cysteine through the conserved F or W. Fields, in order: V gene, CDR3 length, J gene, CDR3 protein.

>TRBV3-1/TRBV3-2|16|TRBJ2-1
CASSQGGGGSYNEQFF
>TRBV6-5|15|TRBJ2-3
CASSYDRARTDTQYF
>TRBV5-1|14|TRBJ2-5
CASSPGQVQETQYF
>TRBV18|13|TRBJ1-1
CASSQEQGVVAFF
>TRBV27|16|TRBJ1-4
CASSYYTGATNEKLFF
>TRBV7-9|16|TRBJ2-6
CASRPGVFSGANVLTF
>TRBV18|15|TRBJ1-1
CASSPTPAGNTEAFF
>TRBV15|15|TRBJ1-2
CATSRDIGTVYGYTF
>TRBV4-1|18|TRBJ2-2
CASSLRDSPFANTGELFF
>TRBV5-4|13|TRBJ1-2
CASSPSTGVGGTF
>TRBV6-5|16|TRBJ2-7
CASSSRPVYASAVQYF
>TRBV6-6|14|TRBJ2-7
CASSYGGGAYEQYF
>TRBV14|19|TRBJ2-7
CASSQDRPRTRDRGFEQYF
>TRBV27|16|TRBJ2-1
CASGPGTGGAGNEQFF
>TRBV7-9|16|TRBJ2-3
CASSPREAGEVDTQYF
>TRBV30|15|TRBJ1-1
CAWSVLYSKNTEAFF
>TRBV12-3/TRBV12-4|13|TRBJ1-2
CASTRGGIYGYTF
>TRBV2|15|TRBJ2-2
CATRRLAGGTGELFF
>TRBV5-1|15|TRBJ2-5
CASSLQRASIETQYF
>TRBV27|14|TRBJ2-3
CASSPPDRGRQQYF
>TRBV9|16|TRBJ2-2
CASSVGGTGDSGELFF
>TRBV30|16|TRBJ1-3
CAWPGGTGASGNTIYF
>TRBV28|15|TRBJ1-2
CASRRQGGGNYGYTF
>TRBV11-2|13|TRBJ2-7
CASSAGVGYEQYF
>TRBV21-1|12|TRBJ1-1
CAFLGRDTEAFF
>TRBV6-1|19|TRBJ2-1
CASSEFEIPRGLSYNEQFF
>TRBV6-6|13|TRBJ1-1
CASWWTGDTEAFF
>TRBV28|12|TRBJ2-7
CAGSTLIGEQYF
>TRBV7-3|17|TRBJ1-1
CASSLLFLGETNTEAFF
>TRBV4-1|14|TRBJ1-1
CASSEYNRYTEAFF
>TRBV6-5|13|TRBJ1-3
CASRAGGGNTIYF
>TRBV29-1|13|TRBJ1-5
CSVADSPNQPQHF
>TRBV4-2|17|TRBJ2-3
CASSQDLGGGPADTQYF
>TRBV28|14|TRBJ2-7
CASSLAGGSYEQYF
>TRBV19|17|TRBJ1-5
CASTSPGGRNSNQPQHF
>TRBV4-3|15|TRBJ1-2
CASSQEAGEGFGYTF
>TRBV2|12|TRBJ1-1
CASSFTGTEAFF
>TRBV4-1|16|TRBJ1-5
CASSHAPAGINQPQHF
>TRBV5-1|11|TRBJ2-1
CASSFGTAQFF
>TRBV2|15|TRBJ2-1
CASSERDSSYNEQFF
>TRBV29-1|14|TRBJ1-2
CSVEDRAGGHGYTF
>TRBV11-2|13|TRBJ1-2
CASSLDSIYGYTF
>TRBV7-8|20|TRBJ2-3
CASSLGGVSSGGPGPDTQYF
>TRBV7-3|13|TRBJ1-2
CASSLRQGNGYTF
>TRBV9|11|TRBJ1-1
CASSGQGEAFF
>TRBV7-9|15|TRBJ2-1
CASSLEGLGTYEQFF
>TRBV6-5|12|TRBJ2-5
CASSSFQETQYF
>TRBV6-6|13|TRBJ2-7
CASSYGTDYEQYF
>TRBV14|12|TRBJ1-1
CASSQAGTEAFF
>TRBV29-1|13|TRBJ1-5
CSVGTGVGQPQHF
>TRBV7-2|15|TRBJ1-4
CASSPGDRVGEKLFF
>TRBV7-9|17|TRBJ1-2
CASSVSQDRGTSYGYTF
>TRBV5-1|14|TRBJ1-1
CASSSMGQNTEAFF
>TRBV7-8|14|TRBJ2-2
CASSWDRVSGELFF
>TRBV5-1|12|TRBJ1-2
CASSLGREGYTF
>TRBV7-9|14|TRBJ2-7
CASSLVEQTYEQYF